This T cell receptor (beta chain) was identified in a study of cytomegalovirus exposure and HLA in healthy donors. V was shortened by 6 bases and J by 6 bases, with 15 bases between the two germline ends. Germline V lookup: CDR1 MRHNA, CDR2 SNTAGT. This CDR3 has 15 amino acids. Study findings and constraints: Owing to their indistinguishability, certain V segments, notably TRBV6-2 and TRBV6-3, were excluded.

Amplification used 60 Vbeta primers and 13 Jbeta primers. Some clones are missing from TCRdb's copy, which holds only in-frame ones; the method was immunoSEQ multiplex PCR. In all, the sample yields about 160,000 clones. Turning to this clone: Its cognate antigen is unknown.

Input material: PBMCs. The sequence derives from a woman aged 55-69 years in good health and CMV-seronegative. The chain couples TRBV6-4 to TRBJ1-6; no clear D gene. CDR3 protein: CASRATQPANSPLHF. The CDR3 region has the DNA TGTGCCAGCAGGGCAACACAGCCGGCTAATTCACCCCTCCACTTT.